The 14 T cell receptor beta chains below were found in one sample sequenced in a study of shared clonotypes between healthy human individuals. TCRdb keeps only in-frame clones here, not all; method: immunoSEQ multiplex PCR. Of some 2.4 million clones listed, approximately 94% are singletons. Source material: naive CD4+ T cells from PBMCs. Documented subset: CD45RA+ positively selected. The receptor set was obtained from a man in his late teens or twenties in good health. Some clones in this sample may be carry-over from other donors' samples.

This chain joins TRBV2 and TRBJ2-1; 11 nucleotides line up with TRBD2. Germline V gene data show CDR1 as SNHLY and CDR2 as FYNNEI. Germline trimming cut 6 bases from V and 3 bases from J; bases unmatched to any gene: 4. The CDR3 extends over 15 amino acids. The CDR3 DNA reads TGTGCCAGCAGAGTAACTAGCGGGAGCTACAATGAGCAGTTCTTC. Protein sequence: CASRVTSGSYNEQFF.

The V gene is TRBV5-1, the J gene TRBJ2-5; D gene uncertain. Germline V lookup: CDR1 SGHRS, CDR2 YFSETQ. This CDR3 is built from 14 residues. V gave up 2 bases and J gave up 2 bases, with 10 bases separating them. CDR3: CASSFQGRQETQYF. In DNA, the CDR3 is TGCGCCAGCAGCTTCCAAGGACGACAAGAGACCCAGTACTTC.

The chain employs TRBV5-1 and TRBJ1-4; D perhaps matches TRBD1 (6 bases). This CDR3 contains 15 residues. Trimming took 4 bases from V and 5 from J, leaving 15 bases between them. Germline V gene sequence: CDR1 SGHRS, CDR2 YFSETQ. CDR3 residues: CASSPQGRGNEKLFF. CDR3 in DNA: TGCGCCAGCAGCCCGCAGGGGAGGGGGAATGAAAAACTGTTTTTT.

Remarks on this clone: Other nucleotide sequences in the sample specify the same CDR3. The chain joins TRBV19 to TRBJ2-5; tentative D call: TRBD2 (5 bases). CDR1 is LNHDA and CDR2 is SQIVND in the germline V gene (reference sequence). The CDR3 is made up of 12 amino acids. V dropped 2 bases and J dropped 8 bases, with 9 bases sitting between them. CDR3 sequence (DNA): TGTGCCAGTAGTATAAGCGGTGGCACCCAGTACTTC. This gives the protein CASSISGGTQYF.

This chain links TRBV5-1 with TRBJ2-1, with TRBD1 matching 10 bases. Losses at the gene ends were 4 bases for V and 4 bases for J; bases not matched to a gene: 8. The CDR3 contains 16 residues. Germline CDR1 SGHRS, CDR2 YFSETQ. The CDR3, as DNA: TGCGCCAGCAGCGCAACCCCGGGACAGGGGTACAATGAGCAGTTCTTC. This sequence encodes CASSATPGQGYNEQFF.

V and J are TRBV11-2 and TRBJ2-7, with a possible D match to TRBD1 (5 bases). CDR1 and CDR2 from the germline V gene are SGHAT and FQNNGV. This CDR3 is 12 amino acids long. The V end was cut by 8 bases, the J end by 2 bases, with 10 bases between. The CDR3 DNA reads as TGTGCCAGCGGGGCGGAGACCTACGAGCAGTACTTC. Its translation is CASGAETYEQYF.

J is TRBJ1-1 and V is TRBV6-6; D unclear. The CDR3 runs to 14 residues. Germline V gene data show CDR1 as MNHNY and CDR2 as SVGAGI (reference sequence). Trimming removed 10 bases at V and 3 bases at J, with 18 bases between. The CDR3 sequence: CATRRSGQDTEAFF. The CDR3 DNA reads TGTGCCACCAGGCGGAGCGGGCAGGACACTGAAGCTTTCTTT.

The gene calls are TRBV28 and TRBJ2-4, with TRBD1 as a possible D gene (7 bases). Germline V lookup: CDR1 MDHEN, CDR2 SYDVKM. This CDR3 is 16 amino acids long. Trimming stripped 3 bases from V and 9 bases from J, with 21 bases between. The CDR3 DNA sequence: TGTGCCAGCAGTTTGGGGGTTCAGGGGGACTGGGGCATTCAGTACTTC. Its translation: CASSLGVQGDWGIQYF.

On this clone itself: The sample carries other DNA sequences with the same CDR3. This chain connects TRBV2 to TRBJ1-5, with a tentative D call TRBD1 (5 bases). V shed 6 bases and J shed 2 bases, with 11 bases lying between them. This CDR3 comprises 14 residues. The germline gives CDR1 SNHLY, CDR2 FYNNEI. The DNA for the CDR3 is TGTGCCAGCAGCCCTCGGGGGGGCAATCAGCCCCAGCATTTT. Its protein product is CASSPRGGNQPQHF.

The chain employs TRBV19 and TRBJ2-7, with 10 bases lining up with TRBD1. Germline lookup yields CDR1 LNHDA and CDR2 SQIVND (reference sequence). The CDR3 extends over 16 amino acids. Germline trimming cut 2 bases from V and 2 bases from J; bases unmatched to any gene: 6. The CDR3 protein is CASSIPGTGVAYEQYF. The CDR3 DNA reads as TGTGCCAGTAGTATACCCGGGACAGGGGTCGCCTACGAGCAGTACTTC.

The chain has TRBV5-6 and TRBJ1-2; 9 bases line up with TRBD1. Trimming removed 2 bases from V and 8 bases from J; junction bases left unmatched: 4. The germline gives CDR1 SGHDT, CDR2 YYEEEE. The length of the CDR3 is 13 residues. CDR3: CASSFTGGGGYTF. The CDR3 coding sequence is TGTGCCAGCAGCTTTACAGGGGGCGGAGGCTACACCTTC.

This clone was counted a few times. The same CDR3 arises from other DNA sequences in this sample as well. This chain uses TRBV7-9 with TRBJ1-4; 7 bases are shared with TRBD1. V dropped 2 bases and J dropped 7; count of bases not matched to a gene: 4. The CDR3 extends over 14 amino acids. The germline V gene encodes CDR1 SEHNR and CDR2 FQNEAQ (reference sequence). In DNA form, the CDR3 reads TGTGCCAGCAGCTTAACAGGGGTGGGTGAAAAACTGTTTTTT. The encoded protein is CASSLTGVGEKLFF.

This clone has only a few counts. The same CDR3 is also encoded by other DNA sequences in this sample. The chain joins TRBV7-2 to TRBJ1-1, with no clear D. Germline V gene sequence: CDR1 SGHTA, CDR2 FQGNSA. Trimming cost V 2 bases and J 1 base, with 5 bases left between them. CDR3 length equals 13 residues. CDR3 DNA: TGTGCCAGCAGCTTAAGGGCGAACACTGAAGCTTTCTTT. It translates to CASSLRANTEAFF.

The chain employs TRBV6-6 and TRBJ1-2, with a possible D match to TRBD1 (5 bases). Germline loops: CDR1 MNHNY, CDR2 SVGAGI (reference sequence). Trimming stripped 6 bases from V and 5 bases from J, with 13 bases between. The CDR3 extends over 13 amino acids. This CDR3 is CASRSRDPYGYTF. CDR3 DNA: TGTGCCAGCAGGTCTCGGGACCCATATGGCTACACCTTC.